This TCR beta chain comes out of a study of blood T cell repertoires in COVID-19. The method was immunoSEQ multiplex PCR; TCRdb's version includes in-frame clones alone and lacks a portion of them. The sample lists under 300,000 clones, approximately 90% occurring once. This clone has just a few counts. The CDR3 totals 15 residues. V lost 3 bases and J lost 6, with 16 bases in between. Germline values: CDR1 SGHAT, CDR2 FQNNGV. This TCR was recovered from a human donor in a cohort exposed to, infected with or recovered from COVID-19 (not recorded which). The donor label of this sample is uncertain. The sequenced sample consisted of PBMCs or T cells enriched from blood (not recorded which). This chain links TRBV11-2 with TRBJ2-3, with a tentative D call TRBD2 (7 bases). In DNA form, the CDR3 reads TGTGCCAGCAGCTTGAACCGGGGGGCAGGGGATACGCAGTATTTT. Amino acids: CASSLNRGAGDTQYF.